Below are 27 T cell receptor beta chains sequenced from a single sample in a study of cytomegalovirus exposure and HLA in healthy donors. 13 Jbeta primers and 60 Vbeta primers were used for the PCR. Clones were read by immunoSEQ multiplex PCR, and TCRdb kept only the in-frame ones, dropping some. The sample contains some 150,000 clones, about 79% of which appear only once. Sequences were obtained from PBMCs. The source is a man aged 35 to 55 in good health and CMV-seropositive.

J is TRBJ2-7 and V is TRBV27, with a tentative D call TRBD2 (7 bases). V was trimmed by 5 bases and J by 1 base, leaving 24 bases between them. Germline loops: CDR1 MNHEY, CDR2 SMNVEV (reference sequence). The CDR3 is 18 residues long. DNA of the CDR3: TGTGCCAGCAGTCCACGGGGGAGGGGGGCGCTTCCTTCCTACGAGCAGTACTTC. Translation gives CASSPRGRGALPSYEQYF.

The chain is built from TRBV5-1 and TRBJ2-1; D remains ambiguous. Germline V gives CDR1 SGHRS, CDR2 YFSETQ. CDR3 length equals 12 residues. V lost 0 bases, J lost 5 bases, and 3 bases lay in between. CDR3 nucleotides: TGCGCCAGCAGCTTGGTAAACAATGAGCAGTTCTTC. Its translation: CASSLVNNEQFF.

V is TRBV5-1 and J is TRBJ2-1; 10 positions match TRBD2. V lost 5 bases and J lost 1; bases outside the gene matches: 24. The CDR3 length is 22 residues. The V gene's germline CDR1 is SGHRS and CDR2 YFSETQ. The CDR3 spells CASSSLFGTSDERPSSYNEQFF. CDR3 in DNA: TGCGCCAGCAGTAGCCTCTTTGGGACTAGCGACGAACGACCCAGTTCCTACAATGAGCAGTTCTTC. Variable domain in full (rest from reference TRBV5-1 and TRBJ2-1): KAGVTQTPRYLIKTRGQQVTLSCSPISGHRSVSWYQQTPGQGLQFLFEYFSETQRNKGNFPGRFSGRQFSNSRSEMNVSTLELGDSALYLCASSSLFGTSDERPSSYNEQFFGPGTRLTVL.

This clone was counted at least ten times. The chain uses TRBV4-3 and TRBJ1-4; D is uncertain. The CDR3 has 13 amino acids. V shed 0 bases and J shed 11 bases, with 10 bases lying between them. CDR1 is LGHNA and CDR2 is YSLEER in the germline V gene. The CDR3 loop is CASSQDGRGKLFF. CDR3 nucleotide sequence: TGCGCCAGCAGCCAAGATGGACGAGGGAAACTGTTTTTT.

V usage is TRBV7-3 and J usage is TRBJ2-3, with a tentative D call TRBD1 (6 bases). Trimming left V 4 bases short and J 4 bases short, with 12 bases between. This CDR3 has 14 residues. CDR1 is SGHTA, CDR2 FQGTGA, per germline. Written as DNA, the CDR3 is TGTGCCAGCAGCTCCACAGGGATCGCAGATACGCAGTATTTT. It is translated as CASSSTGIADTQYF.

The genes are TRBV5-1 and TRBJ1-6; the match to TRBD1 covers 7 bases. Germline V gene lookup returns CDR1 SGHRS and CDR2 YFSETQ. This CDR3 contains 14 residues. The V and J ends lost 3 bases and 10 bases, in that order; junction bases with no gene match: 7. The CDR3 sequence is CASSWTGVGSPLHF. The CDR3 region has the DNA TGCGCCAGCAGCTGGACAGGTGTAGGGTCACCCCTCCACTTT.

The chain links TRBV19 to TRBJ1-1, with a possible D match to TRBD1 (6 bases). This CDR3 is 14 amino acids long. V lost 6 bases, J lost 1 base, and 12 bases lay in between. In germline, CDR1 is LNHDA, CDR2 SQIVND (reference sequence). CDR3 sequence reads: CASRTQGSNTEAFF. As DNA, the CDR3 is TGTGCCAGTAGAACACAGGGATCGAACACTGAAGCTTTCTTT.

The chain carries TRBV4-3 and TRBJ2-3, with 7 bases identical to TRBD2. This CDR3 comprises 17 residues. Germline V gives CDR1 LGHNA, CDR2 YSLEER. Germline trimming cut 3 bases from V and 6 bases from J; bases unmatched to any gene: 15. In DNA, the CDR3 is TGCGCCAGCAGCCATGGAGGACCCGGGAGGCACGTCGATACGCAGTATTTT. Its protein product is CASSHGGPGRHVDTQYF.

The V gene is TRBV6-6, the J gene TRBJ1-1, with 9 bases that match TRBD1. Germline loops: CDR1 MNHNY, CDR2 SVGAGI (reference sequence). CDR3 length equals 14 residues. Germline trimming cut 5 bases from V and 5 bases from J; bases unmatched to any gene: 6. CDR3 region: CASSTRTGVTEAFF. DNA of the CDR3: TGTGCCAGCAGTACCCGGACAGGGGTAACTGAAGCTTTCTTT.

The chain is built from TRBV7-9 and TRBJ1-5, with 10 bases that match TRBD1. Germline V CDR1 and CDR2: SEHNR, FQNEAQ (reference sequence). V gave up 1 base and J gave up 1 base; unmatched junction bases: 10. The CDR3 extends over 19 amino acids. The CDR3 here is CASSLGTGTGVGSNQPQHF. As DNA, the CDR3 is TGTGCCAGCAGCTTAGGTACCGGGACAGGGGTAGGGAGCAATCAGCCCCAGCATTTT. Looking up the rest from reference TRBV7-9 and TRBJ1-5 gives the full variable domain: DTGVSQNPRHKITKRGQNVTFRCDPISEHNRLYWYRQTLGQGPEFLTYFQNEAQLEKSRLLSDRFSAERPKGSFSTLEIQRTEQGDSAMYLCASSLGTGTGVGSNQPQHFGDGTRLSIL.

J is TRBJ2-5 and V is TRBV7-3; D may be TRBD2 (7 bases). Between the trimmed V and J ends, which lost 2 bases and 5 bases, there was a span of 15 bases. CDR1 and CDR2 from the germline V gene are SGHTA and FQGTGA. The length of the CDR3 is 15 residues. CDR3 sequence reads: CASSLQSGGGETQYF. The CDR3 coding sequence is TGTGCCAGCAGCTTACAGTCGGGCGGGGGCGAGACCCAGTACTTC. Together with reference TRBV7-3 and TRBJ2-5, the CDR3 gives the full variable domain: GAGVSQTPSNKVTEKGKYVELRCDPISGHTALYWYRQSLGQGPEFLIYFQGTGAADDSGLPNDRFFAVRPEGSVSTLKIQRTERGDSAVYLCASSLQSGGGETQYFGPGTRLLVL.

The chain uses TRBV14 and TRBJ1-2; no definite D call. The CDR3 sequence is 19 residues long. Germline V gene sequence: CDR1 SGHDN, CDR2 FVKESK. Trimming took 5 bases from V and 0 from J, leaving 25 bases between them. CDR3 loop: CASSSIFERSTKANYGYTF. In DNA form, the CDR3 reads TGTGCCAGCAGCTCGATTTTTGAGCGGTCCACTAAAGCTAACTATGGCTACACCTTC.

The chain recombines TRBV11-2 with TRBJ2-5; D possibly corresponds to TRBD2 (6 bases). The CDR3 runs to 14 residues. V was trimmed by 3 bases and J by 5 bases, leaving 13 bases between them. Germline V CDR1 and CDR2: SGHAT, FQNNGV. This CDR3 reads CASSLGLPLETQYF. The DNA for the CDR3 is TGTGCCAGCAGCTTGGGACTCCCCCTGGAGACCCAGTACTTC.

This clone has only a few counts. The chain joins TRBV7-3 to TRBJ2-6; TRBD1 matches 11 bases. Trimming at V came to 2 bases and at J to 4 bases, leaving 7 bases not matched to a gene. Germline V gene lookup returns CDR1 SGHTA and CDR2 FQGTGA. The CDR3 is 18 amino acids. CDR3 DNA sequence: TGTGCCAGCAGCTTACCCGGACAGGGGGCGCGCGGGGCCAACGTCCTGACTTTC. Translated: CASSLPGQGARGANVLTF.

J is TRBJ1-1 and V is TRBV18, with a possible D match to TRBD1 (5 bases). The CDR3 sequence is 14 residues long. V dropped 6 bases and J dropped 7 bases, with 18 bases sitting between them. Germline-derived CDR1 and CDR2 are KGHSH and LQKENI. The DNA of the CDR3 is TGTGCCAGCTCCCCCGCTCTTTCAAGGGGTGAAGCTTTCTTT. This codes for CASSPALSRGEAFF.

The chain combines TRBV18 with TRBJ1-2, with 7 bases fitting TRBD1. The CDR3 is 13 amino acids. Unmatched junction bases numbered 5, after V lost 4 bases and J lost 6 bases. The germline V gene encodes CDR1 KGHSH and CDR2 LQKENI. CDR3 loop: CASSLYGTDGYTF. The CDR3 DNA is TGTGCCAGCTCACTCTATGGGACAGATGGCTACACCTTC.

V usage is TRBV6-6 and J usage is TRBJ2-1; possibly TRBD2 for D (6 bases). The CDR3 loop spans 13 amino acids. Trimming pared 11 bases from V and 4 bases from J, leaving 15 bases between. Germline CDR1 reads MNHNY; CDR2 reads SVGAGI (reference sequence). CDR3 sequence: CASREREYNEQFF. Here the CDR3 DNA reads TGTGCCTCCCGGGAACGGGAGTACAATGAGCAGTTCTTC.

This clone was picked up one time. The chain has TRBV5-1 and TRBJ2-2, with 7 bases that match TRBD2. Trimming cost V 4 bases and J 1 base; bases outside gene matches: 10. The germline gives CDR1 SGHRS, CDR2 YFSETQ. The CDR3 is 17 residues long. The CDR3 DNA follows: TGCGCCAGCAGCCCCTGGGGCGCTAGCGGGAACACCGGGGAGCTGTTTTTT. It encodes CASSPWGASGNTGELFF.

As to this clone: An end of the junction does not agree with germline; a read error may underlie this. This chain connects TRBV5-8 to TRBJ2-1, with 9 bases lining up with TRBD2. Germline V gene lookup returns CDR1 SGHTS and CDR2 YDEGEE. CDR3 size: 15 residues. CDR3 sequence (DNA): TGTGCCAGCAGCCCGGGGACTAGCTCCAACAATGAGCAGTTCTTC. Its translation is CASSPGTSSNNEQFF.

This clone has a single count. CDR3 nucleotide sequence: TGTGCCAGTAGTATACTTCCGACAGGGGGACAATCATGGCCCCAGCATTTT. This translates into CASSILPTGGQSWPQHF. The V gene is TRBV19, the J gene TRBJ1-5; 9 nucleotides line up with TRBD1. J was trimmed by 9 bases and V by 2 bases; bases with no gene match: 14. The CDR3 extends over 17 amino acids. Germline lookup yields CDR1 LNHDA and CDR2 SQIVND (reference sequence). The variable domain in full, with the rest retrieved from reference TRBV19 and TRBJ1-5, is DGGITQSPKYLFRKEGQNVTLSCEQNLNHDAMYWYRQDPGQGLRLIYYSQIVNDFQKGDIAEGYSVSREKKESFPLTVTSAQKNPTAFYLCASSILPTGGQSWPQHFGDGTRLSIL.

This clone was recorded once. The chain links TRBV30 to TRBJ1-6; no firm D call. Per germline, CDR1 GTSNPN and CDR2 SVGIG (reference sequence). The V gene lost 1 base and the J gene lost 10 bases, with 11 bases spanning the gap. The CDR3 runs to 13 residues. In DNA, the CDR3 is TGTGCCTGGAGTGGACAAGGTTTCTCACCCCTCCACTTT. Its protein product is CAWSGQGFSPLHF.

The chain links TRBV14 to TRBJ2-7; 7 bases map to TRBD1. Trimming cost V 4 bases and J 0 bases; bases outside gene matches: 6. Germline CDR1 SGHDN, CDR2 FVKESK. The length of the CDR3 is 15 residues. DNA of the CDR3: TGTGCCAGCAGCCTTTACAGGGGTAGCTCCTACGAGCAGTACTTC. This translates into CASSLYRGSSYEQYF.

This clone has a single count. The chain has TRBV5-1 and TRBJ2-2; 11 bases match TRBD1. The CDR3 spans 15 residues. J was trimmed by 6 bases and V by 5 bases; bases with no gene match: 6. CDR1 and CDR2 from the germline V gene are SGHRS and YFSETQ. CDR3 loop: CASSSRTGGPGELFF. CDR3 in DNA: TGCGCCAGCAGTTCCAGGACAGGGGGCCCCGGGGAGCTGTTTTTT.

This clone has just one count. The rearrangement uses TRBV5-6 and TRBJ2-1; D is uncertain. CDR1 and CDR2 from the germline V gene are SGHDT and YYEEEE. The CDR3 consists of 16 residues. V lost 0 bases and J 0 bases, leaving 10 bases between the germline ends. CDR3 bases: TGTGCCAGCAGCTTGGAGGAGATGTCCTCCTACAATGAGCAGTTCTTC. Protein: CASSLEEMSSYNEQFF.

The gene calls are TRBV6-1 and TRBJ2-7; 8 bases align to TRBD1. Germline V gene data show CDR1 as MNHNS and CDR2 as SASEGT. The ends lost 1 base at V and 2 bases at J; junction bases unmatched: 7. The CDR3 is made up of 16 amino acids. The CDR3 region has the DNA TGTGCCAGCAGTGAAGGACCGGACAGGGCGGCCTACGAGCAGTACTTC. Its translation is CASSEGPDRAAYEQYF.

This sequence joins TRBV7-6 and TRBJ2-7; D is undetermined. Trimming took off 3 bases at V and 5 bases at J, with 8 bases between the two ends. Germline CDR1 and CDR2: SGHVS and FNYEAQ. This CDR3 spans 12 amino acids. This chain's CDR3 is CASSFPGNEQYF. CDR3 coding DNA: TGTGCCAGCAGCTTCCCAGGCAACGAGCAGTACTTC.

The chain uses TRBV7-8 and TRBJ1-2; perhaps TRBD1 as D (5 bases). CDR3 length: 18 residues. Trimming shortened V by 5 bases and J by 0 bases, and 22 bases separated the two germline ends. CDR1 is SGHVS and CDR2 is FQNEAQ in the germline V gene. For the CDR3, the DNA is TGTGCCAGCAGCCAACCCCTCTACAGGAGACAAGCTAACTATGGCTACACCTTC. Translated: CASSQPLYRRQANYGYTF.